A selection of T cell receptor beta chains follows, all from one sample in a study of CD8+ T cells in alopecia areata. Some clones are missing from TCRdb's copy, which holds only in-frame ones; the method was immunoSEQ multiplex PCR. The top ten hold 4.5% to 6% of the sample, which has around 190,000 clones, just over 55% seen once. Sequences were obtained from CD8+ T cells sorted from blood. The source is a human donor in good health. CDR3s include the opening cysteine and the closing phenylalanine or tryptophan. The order of the fields is CDR3 protein, CDR3 DNA, J gene, clone size, V gene, D gene. A D gene is named only where the DNA matches it firmly. Expanded clones are given a class, and other clones once, few, many or no size at all.

CDR3 protein: CASSTGPSTNYGYTF
CDR3 DNA: TGTGCCAGTAGTACGGGACCCTCCACTAACTATGGCTACACCTTC
J gene: TRBJ1-2
clone size: -
V gene: TRBV19
D gene: -

CDR3 protein: CASSLAGSYEQYF
CDR3 DNA: TGTGCCAGCAGCCTAGCGGGGAGCTACGAGCAGTACTTC
J gene: TRBJ2-7
clone size: -
V gene: TRBV6-5
D gene: TRBD2

CDR3 protein: CASSAPNMGGELFF
CDR3 DNA: TGTGCCAGCAGCGCTCCCAACATGGGCGGGGAGCTGTTTTTT
J gene: TRBJ2-2
clone size: -
V gene: TRBV9
D gene: -

CDR3 protein: CAWNWEGQSYEQYF
CDR3 DNA: TGTGCCTGGAACTGGGAGGGCCAGTCCTACGAGCAGTACTTC
J gene: TRBJ2-7
clone size: -
V gene: TRBV30
D gene: TRBD2

CDR3 protein: CASSEPPGGSNSPLHF
CDR3 DNA: TGTGCCAGCAGTGAACCCCCCGGGGGCAGCAATTCACCCCTCCACTTT
J gene: TRBJ1-6
clone size: -
V gene: TRBV6-1
D gene: -

CDR3 protein: CASSQDLDSGGDPDTQYF
CDR3 DNA: TGTGCCAGCAGCCAAGATCTTGATAGCGGGGGGGACCCAGATACGCAGTATTTT
J gene: TRBJ2-3
clone size: -
V gene: TRBV4-2
D gene: TRBD2

CDR3 protein: CASTAKVQGTQYF
CDR3 DNA: TGTGCCAGCACCGCCAAAGTGCAGGGGACCCAGTACTTC
J gene: TRBJ2-5
clone size: once
V gene: TRBV5-4
D gene: -

CDR3 protein: CASSERGGASHEQYF
CDR3 DNA: TGTGCCAGCAGTGAACGTGGGGGGGCCAGCCACGAGCAGTACTTC
J gene: TRBJ2-7
clone size: once
V gene: TRBV2
D gene: -

CDR3 protein: CASSVSIGGATETFF
CDR3 DNA: TGTGCCAGCAGCGTAAGTATCGGGGGAGCCACTGAAACTTTCTTT
J gene: TRBJ1-1
clone size: -
V gene: TRBV9
D gene: -

CDR3 protein: CASSLRGTSGGPSYEQYF
CDR3 DNA: TGTGCCAGCAGCTTACGTGGGACTAGCGGGGGGCCCTCCTACGAGCAGTACTTC
J gene: TRBJ2-7
clone size: -
V gene: TRBV7-9
D gene: TRBD2

CDR3 protein: CSVWGRGGSYEQYF
CDR3 DNA: TGCAGCGTTTGGGGGCGCGGCGGCTCCTACGAGCAGTACTTC
J gene: TRBJ2-7
clone size: -
V gene: TRBV29-1
D gene: -

CDR3 protein: CASSFSGVTEAFF
CDR3 DNA: TGTGCCAGCAGCTTCAGTGGGGTCACCGAAGCTTTCTTT
J gene: TRBJ1-1
clone size: -
V gene: TRBV11-2
D gene: -

CDR3 protein: CASSSGGGDSDTQYF
CDR3 DNA: TGTGCCAGCAGTTCAGGGGGAGGGGATTCAGATACGCAGTATTTT
J gene: TRBJ2-3
clone size: few
V gene: TRBV6-5
D gene: -

CDR3 protein: CSVPFPADTQYF
CDR3 DNA: TGCAGCGTCCCGTTTCCCGCAGATACGCAGTATTTT
J gene: TRBJ2-3
clone size: -
V gene: TRBV29-1
D gene: -

CDR3 protein: CASSSTVNQPQHF
CDR3 DNA: TGTGCCAGCAGTTCGACGGTTAATCAGCCCCAGCATTTT
J gene: TRBJ1-5
clone size: -
V gene: TRBV27
D gene: -

CDR3 protein: CASSPTGSSPLHF
CDR3 DNA: TGCGCCAGCAGCCCGACAGGGAGTTCACCCCTCCACTTT
J gene: TRBJ1-6
clone size: -
V gene: TRBV4-1
D gene: TRBD1

CDR3 protein: CASSSETGDGETQYF
CDR3 DNA: TGCGCCAGCAGCTCGGAGACAGGGGATGGTGAGACCCAGTACTTC
J gene: TRBJ2-5
clone size: few
V gene: TRBV5-1
D gene: TRBD1

CDR3 protein: CASISTRQGNQPQHF
CDR3 DNA: TGCGCCAGCATCTCTACGAGGCAGGGAAATCAGCCCCAGCATTTT
J gene: TRBJ1-5
clone size: -
V gene: TRBV10-1
D gene: -

CDR3 protein: CASSLVARDTQYF
CDR3 DNA: TGTGCCAGCAGCTTAGTGGCGCGGGATACGCAGTATTTT
J gene: TRBJ2-3
clone size: -
V gene: TRBV13
D gene: -

CDR3 protein: CASSLGDQPQHF
CDR3 DNA: TGTGCCAGCAGCCTGGGGGATCAGCCCCAGCATTTT
J gene: TRBJ1-5
clone size: -
V gene: TRBV5-6
D gene: -

CDR3 protein: CASSQGLAANQETQYF
CDR3 DNA: TGCGCCAGCAGCCAAGGACTAGCGGCTAACCAAGAGACCCAGTACTTC
J gene: TRBJ2-5
clone size: -
V gene: TRBV4-1
D gene: TRBD2

CDR3 protein: CASSLRWSPTDTQYF
CDR3 DNA: TGCGCCAGCAGCCTCCGGTGGTCCCCCACAGATACGCAGTATTTT
J gene: TRBJ2-3
clone size: -
V gene: TRBV4-1
D gene: -

CDR3 protein: CASPSGQGDYGYTF
CDR3 DNA: TGTGCCAGCCCCTCTGGACAGGGGGACTATGGCTACACCTTC
J gene: TRBJ1-2
clone size: -
V gene: TRBV2
D gene: TRBD1